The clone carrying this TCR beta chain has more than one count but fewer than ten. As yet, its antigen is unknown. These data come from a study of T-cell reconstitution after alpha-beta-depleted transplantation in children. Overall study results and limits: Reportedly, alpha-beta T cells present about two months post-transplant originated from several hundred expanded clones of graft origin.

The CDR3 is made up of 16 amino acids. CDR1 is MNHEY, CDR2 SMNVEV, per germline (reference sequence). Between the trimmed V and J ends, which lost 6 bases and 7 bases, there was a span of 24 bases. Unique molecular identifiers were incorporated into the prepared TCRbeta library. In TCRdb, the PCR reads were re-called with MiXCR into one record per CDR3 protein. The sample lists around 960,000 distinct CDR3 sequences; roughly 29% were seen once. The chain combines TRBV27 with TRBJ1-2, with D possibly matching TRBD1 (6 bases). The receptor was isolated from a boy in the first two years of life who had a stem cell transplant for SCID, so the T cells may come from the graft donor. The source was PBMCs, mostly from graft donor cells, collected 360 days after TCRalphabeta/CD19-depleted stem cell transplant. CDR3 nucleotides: TGTGCCAGCAGCTTTTCCGCTACAGGGAGGTTTGGTGGCTACACCTTC. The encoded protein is CASSFSATGRFGGYTF.